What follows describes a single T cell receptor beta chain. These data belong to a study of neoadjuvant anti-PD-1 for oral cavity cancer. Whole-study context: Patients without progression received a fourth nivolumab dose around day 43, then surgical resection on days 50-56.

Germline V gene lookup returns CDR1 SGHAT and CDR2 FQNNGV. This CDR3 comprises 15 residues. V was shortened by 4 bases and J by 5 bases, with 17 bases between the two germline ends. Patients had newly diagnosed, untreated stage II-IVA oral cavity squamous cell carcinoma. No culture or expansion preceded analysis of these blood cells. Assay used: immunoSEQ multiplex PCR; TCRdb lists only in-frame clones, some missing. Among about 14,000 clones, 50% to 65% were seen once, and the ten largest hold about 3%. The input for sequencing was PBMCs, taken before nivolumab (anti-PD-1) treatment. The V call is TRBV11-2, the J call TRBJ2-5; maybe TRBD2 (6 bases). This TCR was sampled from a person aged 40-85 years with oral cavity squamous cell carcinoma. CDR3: CASSSRPTSMETQYF. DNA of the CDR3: TGTGCCAGCAGCTCCCGCCCCACTAGCATGGAGACCCAGTACTTC.